The 10 T cell receptor beta chains listed next were all sequenced from one sample in a study of lymphopenia after photon versus proton radiotherapy. Using immunoSEQ multiplex PCR, the repertoire was profiled, and TCRdb retains in-frame clones only, with some absent. The table records 55,000 to 70,000 clones, 86% of them present only once. Sequences were derived from peripheral blood, sampled from a patient treated with photon-based radiotherapy. The origin of the receptors is a man in his forties with gastric cancer.

The rearrangement links TRBV2 to TRBJ2-3; a weak D match, TRBD1 (5 bases). Germline V gives CDR1 SNHLY, CDR2 FYNNEI. This CDR3 is 12 amino acids long. V was pared by 11 bases and J by 2 bases, with 11 bases between. The CDR3 loop is CAARAPTDTQYF. The CDR3 DNA follows: TGTGCCGCCAGGGCGCCCACAGATACGCAGTATTTT.

The J gene is TRBJ2-3, the V gene TRBV9; 8 nucleotides align to TRBD1. Germline-derived CDR1 and CDR2 are SGDLS and YYNGEE. Trimming took 3 bases from V and 3 from J; bases not matched to a gene: 9. The CDR3 has 16 amino acids. The CDR3 spells CASSGGAGGATDTQYF. The CDR3 coding sequence is TGTGCCAGCAGCGGGGGCGCAGGGGGCGCGACAGATACGCAGTATTTT.

The rearrangement joins TRBV19 to TRBJ2-7; D not certain. CDR1 and CDR2 (germline): LNHDA, SQIVND (reference sequence). This CDR3 has 15 residues. With 0 bases removed from V and 0 bases from J, the gap between germline ends came to 9 bases. This chain's CDR3 is CASSIDLEYSYEQYF. CDR3 coding DNA: TGTGCCAGTAGTATAGATCTGGAGTACTCCTACGAGCAGTACTTC.

The chain joins TRBV7-2 to TRBJ1-6; D not certain. The CDR3 is 13 residues long. Trimming cost V 5 bases and J 5 bases, with 7 bases left between them. Per the germline V gene, CDR1 is SGHTA and CDR2 is FQGNSA. The CDR3 reads CASSRKHNSPLHF. For the CDR3, the DNA is TGTGCCAGCAGCCGAAAACATAATTCACCCCTCCACTTT.

The V call is TRBV30, the J call TRBJ2-1; D is possibly TRBD2 (6 bases). Germline CDR1 reads GTSNPN; CDR2 reads SVGIG (reference sequence). V was shortened by 5 bases and J by 7 bases, with 24 bases between the two germline ends. CDR3 size: 16 residues. This chain's CDR3 is CAWAIRQGGVGNEQFF. The CDR3 nucleotides are TGTGCCTGGGCGATAAGGCAGGGCGGGGTTGGGAATGAGCAGTTCTTC.

The J gene is TRBJ1-1, the V gene TRBV4-1, with D maybe TRBD1 (5 bases). The germline V gene encodes CDR1 MGHRA and CDR2 YSYEKL. This CDR3 has 15 amino acids. V lost 0 bases to trimming and J lost 0 bases, with 8 bases between them. The CDR3 loop reads CASSQEATVNTEAFF. The DNA of the CDR3 is TGCGCCAGCAGCCAAGAGGCGACAGTGAACACTGAAGCTTTCTTT.

This chain links TRBV28 with TRBJ1-2; D is unclear. The CDR3 runs to 13 residues. V lost 5 bases and J 5 bases, leaving 12 bases between the germline ends. CDR1 and CDR2 (germline): MDHEN, SYDVKM. CDR3 protein: CASSLSGVYGYTF. CDR3 DNA: TGTGCCAGCAGTCTTTCCGGGGTTTATGGCTACACCTTC.

The chain joins TRBV5-1 to TRBJ2-6; D is perhaps TRBD1 (5 bases). The CDR3 runs to 18 residues. CDR1 is SGHRS, CDR2 YFSETQ, per germline. V lost 1 base to trimming and J lost 0 bases, with 14 bases between them. The CDR3 DNA follows: TGCGCCAGCAGCTTGATCGGCCGCAGGGACTCTGGGGCCAACGTCCTGACTTTC. This codes for CASSLIGRRDSGANVLTF.

This chain joins TRBV2 and TRBJ2-7; D gene unclear. V lost 1 base to trimming and J lost 2 bases, with 6 bases between them. This CDR3 spans 13 amino acids. The germline V gene encodes CDR1 SNHLY and CDR2 FYNNEI. The DNA for the CDR3 is TGTGCCAGCAGTGAAGGTGACCCCTACGAGCAGTACTTC. Amino acid sequence: CASSEGDPYEQYF.

The rearrangement links TRBV4-2 to TRBJ2-1; 10 bases fit TRBD2. This CDR3 is built from 16 residues. V lost 0 bases and J lost 4; bases outside the gene matches: 3. The V gene's germline CDR1 is LGHNA and CDR2 YNFKEQ. For the CDR3, the DNA is TGTGCCAGCAGCCAAGAGAGCGGGGGGGCTTACAATGAGCAGTTCTTC. Its translation is CASSQESGGAYNEQFF.